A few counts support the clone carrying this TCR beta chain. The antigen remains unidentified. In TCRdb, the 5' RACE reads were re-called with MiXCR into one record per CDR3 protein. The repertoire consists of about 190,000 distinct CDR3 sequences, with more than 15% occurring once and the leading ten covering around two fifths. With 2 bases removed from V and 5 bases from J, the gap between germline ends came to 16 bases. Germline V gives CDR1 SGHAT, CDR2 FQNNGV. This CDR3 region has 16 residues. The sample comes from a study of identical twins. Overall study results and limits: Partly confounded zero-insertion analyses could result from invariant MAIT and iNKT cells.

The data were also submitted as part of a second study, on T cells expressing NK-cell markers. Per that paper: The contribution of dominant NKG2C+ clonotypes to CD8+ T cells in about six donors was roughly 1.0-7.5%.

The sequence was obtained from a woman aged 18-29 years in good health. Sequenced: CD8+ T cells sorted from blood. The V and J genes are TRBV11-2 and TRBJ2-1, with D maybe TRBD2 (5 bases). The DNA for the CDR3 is TGTGCCAGCAGCTTATATTTCCAGGAGAGGGACAATGAGCAGTTCTTC. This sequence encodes CASSLYFQERDNEQFF.